The 11 T cell receptor beta chains presented below share a single source sample, sequenced in a study of neoadjuvant anti-PD-1 for oral cavity cancer. Time point described: after neoadjuvant nivolumab, at surgical resection. The protocol was immunoSEQ multiplex PCR, while the TCRdb copy is restricted to in-frame clones and leaves out a portion. The sample contains 63,000 or so clones, roughly nine tenths of which appear only once. The sequencing used PBMCs, collected after nivolumab (anti-PD-1) treatment. Receptors originate from a person aged 40 to 85 with oral cavity squamous cell carcinoma.

V gene TRBV5-4 combines with J gene TRBJ1-1; D remains ambiguous. This CDR3 region has 12 residues. Trimming removed 0 bases at V and 3 bases at J, with 3 bases between. CDR1 SGHNT and CDR2 YYREEE come from the germline V gene (reference sequence). DNA of the CDR3: TGTGCCAGCAGCTTGGGCTACACTGAAGCTTTCTTT. Encoded protein: CASSLGYTEAFF.

The V call is TRBV7-8, the J call TRBJ2-6, with no clear D. There are 15 residues in the CDR3. The V end lost 1 base, the J end lost 0 bases, and 4 bases lay between the germline ends. Germline V gives CDR1 SGHVS, CDR2 FQNEAQ. CDR3 loop: CASSLGGSGANVLTF. The DNA of the CDR3 is TGTGCCAGCAGCTTAGGAGGCTCTGGGGCCAACGTCCTGACTTTC.

The chain combines TRBV5-1 with TRBJ2-7, with a weak D call TRBD1 (6 bases). Germline assignment: CDR1 SGHRS and CDR2 YFSETQ. V lost 0 bases, J lost 6 bases, and 10 bases lay in between. The CDR3 sequence is 13 residues long. The CDR3 bases are TGCGCCAGCAGCTTGGAACAGGGCTCCGAGCAGTACTTC. It yields the protein CASSLEQGSEQYF. The whole variable domain, remainder taken from reference TRBV5-1 and TRBJ2-7, is KAGVTQTPRYLIKTRGQQVTLSCSPISGHRSVSWYQQTPGQGLQFLFEYFSETQRNKGNFPGRFSGRQFSNSRSEMNVSTLELGDSALYLCASSLEQGSEQYFGPGTRLTVT.

The chain recombines TRBV7-3 with TRBJ1-1, with D perhaps matching TRBD1 (5 bases). V lost 6 bases and J 8 bases, leaving 16 bases between the germline ends. The CDR3 loop spans 13 amino acids. Germline CDR1 reads SGHTA; CDR2 reads FQGTGA. Written as DNA, the CDR3 is TGTGCCAGCAGTCGGGGAATGGGGCGGGAAGCTTTCTTT. It specifies CASSRGMGREAFF.

The gene calls are TRBV9 and TRBJ1-1; D gene unclear. V shed 3 bases and J shed 11 bases, with 17 bases lying between them. The CDR3 spans 13 residues. Germline-derived CDR1 and CDR2 are SGDLS and YYNGEE. The CDR3 DNA sequence: TGTGCCAGCAGCGAAACAGAAACTCGTAGGGCTTTCTTT. Protein: CASSETETRRAFF.

The chain is built from TRBV4-2 and TRBJ2-2; the D call may be TRBD1 or TRBD2 (5 bases each). In germline, CDR1 is LGHNA, CDR2 YNFKEQ. The ends were cut back, 0 bases at V and 5 bases at J, with 13 bases in the middle. This CDR3 is 16 amino acids long. The CDR3 spells CASSQDPGRGTGELFF. In nucleotides, the CDR3 is TGTGCCAGCAGCCAAGATCCGGGGCGAGGAACCGGGGAGCTGTTTTTT.

This chain joins TRBV11-3 and TRBJ2-1, with TRBD2 identical over 7 bases. From germline, CDR1 is SGHNT and CDR2 YENEEA. Germline trimming cut 5 bases from V and 0 bases from J; bases unmatched to any gene: 4. The CDR3 is 15 residues long. Written as DNA, the CDR3 is TGTGCCAGCAGCCGGACTAGGAGCTCCTACAATGAGCAGTTCTTC. It yields the protein CASSRTRSSYNEQFF.

The chain couples TRBV27 to TRBJ1-5; D possibly corresponds to TRBD1 (5 bases). The CDR3 has 14 residues. The V end lost 3 bases, the J end lost 1 base, and 7 bases lay between the germline ends. Germline values: CDR1 MNHEY, CDR2 SMNVEV (reference sequence). The CDR3 loop reads CASSFRASNQPQHF. As DNA, the CDR3 is TGTGCCAGCAGTTTCAGGGCAAGCAATCAGCCCCAGCATTTT.

V usage is TRBV9 and J usage is TRBJ2-1; possible D gene TRBD2, 5 bases. There are 13 residues in the CDR3. Germline V CDR1 and CDR2: SGDLS, YYNGEE. V lost 2 bases, J lost 8 bases, and 11 bases lay in between. The CDR3 reads CASSVIPRDEQFF. The CDR3 coding sequence is TGTGCCAGCAGCGTCATCCCGAGGGATGAGCAGTTCTTC.

This chain connects TRBV27 to TRBJ2-5; D unclear. V was cut by 8 bases and J by 0 bases, with 10 bases left in between. The CDR3 runs 13 residues. Germline V gives CDR1 MNHEY, CDR2 SMNVEV (reference sequence). The CDR3 loop reads CASRTQYQETQYF. The CDR3 bases are TGTGCCAGCCGAACACAGTACCAAGAGACCCAGTACTTC.

The chain recombines TRBV5-6 with TRBJ1-2, with D maybe TRBD1 (6 bases). The ends were cut back, 4 bases at V and 9 bases at J, with 22 bases in the middle. Germline assignment: CDR1 SGHDT and CDR2 YYEEEE. The CDR3 contains 15 residues. The CDR3 nucleotides read TGTGCCAGCAGCAGACGACAGGTGATCGGGGTTAGCTACACCTTC. This translates into CASSRRQVIGVSYTF.